This TCR beta chain was obtained from a study of blood T cells in healthy people across ages. Between the trimmed V and J ends, which lost 0 bases and 4 bases, there was a span of 15 bases. CDR3 length: 15 amino acids. Germline CDR1 reads DFQATT; CDR2 reads SNEGSKA (reference sequence). The table lists this clonotype with a few counts. A sample-barcoded 5' primer and a J-beta primer mix were used in a second PCR of roughly 6 to 11 cycles. Via MiXCR, TCRdb re-called the 5' RACE reads, giving one row per CDR3 protein. This sample has approximately 800,000 distinct CDR3 sequences, with roughly 60% found just once.

The sequence was obtained from a man aged 25 to 45 in good health. J is TRBJ1-2 and V is TRBV20-1, with D hard to call. Sequenced input: blood. CDR3 nucleotide sequence: TGCAGTGCTAGAGAAGGCGCCCCCCGTAGCTATGGCTACACCTTC. Its translation: CSAREGAPRSYGYTF.